This TCR beta chain was identified during a study of chemoradiotherapy in HPV16-positive cancers. Study-wide results and caveats: The functional HPV-specific definition rests on just two HPV16-positive patients. HPV-responsive T-cell expansion during chemoradiotherapy was linked to improved recurrence-free survival in HPV16-positive patients.

Trimming removed 4 bases at V and 7 bases at J, with 11 bases between. Germline loops: CDR1 SGHTA, CDR2 FQGNSA. The CDR3 sequence is 13 residues long. Generated by immunoSEQ multiplex PCR, the TCRdb table keeps only in-frame clones and is missing some. The sample contains 17,000 or so clones, about two thirds of which appear only once. This clone qualifies as medium-sized. Its antigen remains unknown. The specimen comprised tumor tissue, sampled from a patient who underwent chemoradiotherapy. The rearrangement uses TRBV7-2 and TRBJ1-5; D remains unclear. The clonotype comes from a human donor with HPV-associated anogenital cancer. CDR3 in amino acids: CASSSTREQPQHF. The CDR3 DNA is TGTGCCAGCAGCTCGACGAGGGAACAGCCCCAGCATTTT.